The clone carrying this T cell receptor beta chain was counted at least ten times. Its specificity is not known. The sample originates from a study of neurological immune-mediated disorders. Time point described: longitudinal time-point 2. TCRdb passed the 5' RACE reads through MiXCR, listing each CDR3 protein once. The sample has around 90,000 distinct CDR3 sequences, over 10% seen once; the top ten hold approximately 5%. Germline V gene data show CDR1 as MDHEN and CDR2 as SYDVKM. V lost 8 bases and J 5 bases, leaving 18 bases between the germline ends. This CDR3 has 14 residues. Study outcomes and limitations: Levels of TCR clonal expansion peaked in HTLV-1-associated myelopathy and reached their lowest in multiple sclerosis, under those of healthy controls.

The TCR comes from a female donor with HTLV-1-associated myelopathy (HAM/TSP). The V call is TRBV28, the J call TRBJ1-1; TRBD1 might be the D (6 bases). The sequencing sample was made of PBMCs. CDR3 protein: CASGLGGGGTEAFF. CDR3 DNA sequence: TGTGCCAGCGGACTTGGGGGAGGGGGGACTGAAGCTTTCTTT.